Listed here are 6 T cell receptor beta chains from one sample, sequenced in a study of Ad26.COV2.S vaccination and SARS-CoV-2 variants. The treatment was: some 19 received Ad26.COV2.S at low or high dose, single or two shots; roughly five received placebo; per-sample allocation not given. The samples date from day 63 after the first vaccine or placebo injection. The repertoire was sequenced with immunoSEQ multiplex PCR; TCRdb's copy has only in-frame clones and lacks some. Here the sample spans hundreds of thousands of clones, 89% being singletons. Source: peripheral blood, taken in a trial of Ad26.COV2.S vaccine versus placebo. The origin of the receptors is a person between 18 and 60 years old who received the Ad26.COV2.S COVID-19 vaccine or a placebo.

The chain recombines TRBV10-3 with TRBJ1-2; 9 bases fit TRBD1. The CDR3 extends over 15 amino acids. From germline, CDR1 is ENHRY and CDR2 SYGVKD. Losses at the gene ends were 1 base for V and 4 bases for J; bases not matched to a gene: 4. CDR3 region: CAISELGQGSYGYTF. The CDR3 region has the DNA TGTGCCATCAGTGAGTTGGGACAGGGATCCTATGGCTACACCTTC.

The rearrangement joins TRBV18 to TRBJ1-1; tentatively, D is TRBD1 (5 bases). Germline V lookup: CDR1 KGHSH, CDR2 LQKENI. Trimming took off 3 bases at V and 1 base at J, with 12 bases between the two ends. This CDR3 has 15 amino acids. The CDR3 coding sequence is TGTGCCAGCTCACCTGCTGGGCAGGGGAACACTGAAGCTTTCTTT. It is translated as CASSPAGQGNTEAFF.

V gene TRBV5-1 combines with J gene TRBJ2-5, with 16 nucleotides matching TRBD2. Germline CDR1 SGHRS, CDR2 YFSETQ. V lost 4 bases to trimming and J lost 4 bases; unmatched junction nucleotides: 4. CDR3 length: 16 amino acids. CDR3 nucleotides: TGCGCCAGCAGCGATGGGACTAGCGGGAGGGTAGAGACCCAGTACTTC. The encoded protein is CASSDGTSGRVETQYF.

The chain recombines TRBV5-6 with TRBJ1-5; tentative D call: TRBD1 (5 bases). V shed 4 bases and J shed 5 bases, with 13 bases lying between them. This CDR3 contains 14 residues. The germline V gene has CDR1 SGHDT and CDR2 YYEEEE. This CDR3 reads CASSLSGRYQPQHF. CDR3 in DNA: TGTGCCAGCAGCCTCTCAGGGAGATATCAGCCCCAGCATTTT.

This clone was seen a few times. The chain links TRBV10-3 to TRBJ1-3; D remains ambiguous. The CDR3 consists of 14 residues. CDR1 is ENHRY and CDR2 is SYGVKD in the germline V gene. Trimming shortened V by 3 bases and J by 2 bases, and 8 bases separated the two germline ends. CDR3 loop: CAISERQTGNTIYF. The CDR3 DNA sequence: TGTGCCATCAGTGAACGGCAAACTGGAAACACCATATATTTT.

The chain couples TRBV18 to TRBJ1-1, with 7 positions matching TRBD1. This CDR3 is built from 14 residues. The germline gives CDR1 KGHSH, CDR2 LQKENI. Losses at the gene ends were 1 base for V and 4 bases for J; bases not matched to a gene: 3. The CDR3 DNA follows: TGTGCCAGCTCACCACAGACAGGGCGCACTGAAGCTTTCTTT. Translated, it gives CASSPQTGRTEAFF.